These 10 T cell receptor beta chains came from one sample sequenced in a study of siplizumab effects on memory and regulatory T cells. The repertoire was sequenced with immunoSEQ multiplex PCR; TCRdb's copy has only in-frame clones and lacks some. The top ten hold about 1.5% of the sample, which has fewer than 120,000 clones, roughly 90% seen once. Sequencing was performed on CD4+ T cells sorted from blood. The receptors originated from a human donor in good health.

This clone was seen a single time. The chain has TRBV10-2 and TRBJ1-2, with D perhaps matching TRBD1 (5 bases). Germline V lookup: CDR1 WSHSY, CDR2 SAAADI. The CDR3 consists of 16 residues. V dropped 6 bases and J dropped 0 bases, with 17 bases sitting between them. The CDR3 DNA follows: TGCGCCAGCAGGTGGGGGACCGGTGAAGCTAACTATGGCTACACCTTC. It specifies CASRWGTGEANYGYTF.

This chain connects TRBV6-6 to TRBJ1-3; D remains unclear. The V gene's germline CDR1 is MNHNY and CDR2 SVGAGI (reference sequence). CDR3 size: 13 residues. Trimming left V 3 bases short and J 1 base short, with 4 bases between. The CDR3 sequence is CASSYGSGNTIYF. The DNA for the CDR3 is TGTGCCAGCAGTTATGGATCTGGAAACACCATATATTTT.

In this sample, this clone turned up once. The rearrangement links TRBV25-1 to TRBJ1-2; 7 positions match TRBD1. The V segment lost 4 bases and the J segment 7 bases; nucleotides outside the gene matches: 6. CDR3 length: 13 amino acids. Germline values: CDR1 MGHDK, CDR2 SYGVNS. The CDR3 loop is CASSAQGESGYTF. The CDR3 DNA follows: TGTGCCAGCAGTGCGCAGGGGGAAAGTGGCTACACCTTC.

This chain uses TRBV19 with TRBJ2-7; TRBD2 is a possible D gene (5 bases). The V end lost 6 bases, the J end lost 0 bases, and 12 bases lay between the germline ends. The CDR3 runs 14 residues. Germline-derived CDR1 and CDR2 are LNHDA and SQIVND (reference sequence). The CDR3 bases are TGTGCCAGTAGCCGTTTTGGGAGCTCCTACGAGCAGTACTTC. Its protein product is CASSRFGSSYEQYF.

The sample holds one count of this clone. The rearrangement joins TRBV7-9 to TRBJ1-2; no clear D. CDR1 and CDR2 (germline): SEHNR, FQNEAQ (reference sequence). V shed 1 base and J shed 8 bases, with 2 bases lying between them. The CDR3 contains 10 residues. The CDR3 sequence is CASSLGGYTF. The CDR3 DNA is TGTGCCAGCAGCTTAGGAGGCTACACCTTC. The full variable domain, in which reference TRBV7-9 and TRBJ1-2 provide the parts outside the CDR3, is DTGVSQNPRHKITKRGQNVTFRCDPISEHNRLYWYRQTLGQGPEFLTYFQNEAQLEKSRLLSDRFSAERPKGSFSTLEIQRTEQGDSAMYLCASSLGGYTFGSGTRLTVV.

This chain joins TRBV11-3 and TRBJ2-3, with 14 bases that match TRBD2. The trim removed 4 bases at V and 3 bases at J, leaving 3 bases unmatched. The CDR3 loop spans 16 amino acids. The germline gives CDR1 SGHNT, CDR2 YENEEA. The CDR3 DNA sequence: TGTGCCAGCAGCTCCCGGACTAGCGGGAGGACAGATACGCAGTATTTT. Amino acid sequence: CASSSRTSGRTDTQYF.

The V and J genes are TRBV4-1 and TRBJ1-5, with D possibly matching TRBD1 (6 bases). V was cut by 1 base and J by 6 bases, with 16 bases left in between. This CDR3 has 16 residues. The germline V gene encodes CDR1 MGHRA and CDR2 YSYEKL. CDR3 bases: TGCGCCAGCAGCCAAGTCAGTGGGTCGGGGGCTCAGCCCCAGCATTTT. Protein sequence: CASSQVSGSGAQPQHF.

The V call is TRBV7-2, the J call TRBJ1-4; tentative D call: TRBD1 (5 bases). CDR3 length: 15 residues. With 5 bases removed from V and 3 bases from J, the gap between germline ends came to 13 bases. Germline CDR1 reads SGHTA; CDR2 reads FQGNSA. CDR3: CASSEWGGSNEKLFF. CDR3 nucleotides: TGTGCCAGCAGCGAATGGGGGGGGTCTAATGAAAAACTGTTTTTT. Combining the CDR3 with reference TRBV7-2 and TRBJ1-4 gives the whole variable domain GAGVSQSPSNKVTEKGKDVELRCDPISGHTALYWYRQSLGQGLEFLIYFQGNSAPDKSGLPSDRFSAERTGGSVSTLTIQRTQQEDSAVYLCASSEWGGSNEKLFFGSGTQLSVL.

The chain is built from TRBV6-4 and TRBJ2-3; TRBD2 aligns across 8 bases. Trimming cost V 6 bases and J 5 bases; bases outside gene matches: 7. Germline values: CDR1 MRHNA, CDR2 SNTAGT. The CDR3 spans 14 residues. CDR3 in amino acids: CASSLAGREDTQYF. CDR3 nucleotides: TGTGCCAGCAGCTTAGCGGGAAGGGAAGATACGCAGTATTTT.

The chain carries TRBV19 and TRBJ1-4, with 9 bases that match TRBD1. From germline, CDR1 is LNHDA and CDR2 SQIVND (reference sequence). The ends lost 5 bases at V and 8 bases at J; junction bases unmatched: 9. The CDR3 totals 15 residues. The CDR3 loop is CASSSGQGKGEKLFF. The CDR3 DNA reads as TGTGCCAGTAGTTCCGGACAGGGGAAGGGGGAAAAACTGTTTTTT.